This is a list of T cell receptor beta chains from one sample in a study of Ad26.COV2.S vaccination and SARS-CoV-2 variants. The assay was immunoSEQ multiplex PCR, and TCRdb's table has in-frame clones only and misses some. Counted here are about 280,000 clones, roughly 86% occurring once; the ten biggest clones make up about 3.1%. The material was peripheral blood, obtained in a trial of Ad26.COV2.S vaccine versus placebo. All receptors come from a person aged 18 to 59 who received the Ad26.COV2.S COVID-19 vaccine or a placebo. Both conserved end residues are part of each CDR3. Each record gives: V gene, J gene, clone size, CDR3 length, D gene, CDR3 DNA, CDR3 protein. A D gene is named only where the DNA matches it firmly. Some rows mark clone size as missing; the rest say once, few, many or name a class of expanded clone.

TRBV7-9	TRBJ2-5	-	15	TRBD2	TGTGCCAGCAGCTTAGACGGGGGGGCCGAAGAGACCCAGTACTTC	CASSLDGGAEETQYF
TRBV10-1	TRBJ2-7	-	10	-	TGCGCCAGCAGTGAGCGAGAGCAGTACTTC	CASSEREQYF
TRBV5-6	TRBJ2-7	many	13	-	TGTGCCAGCAGCGGGGCCGCAGCCTACGAGCAGTACTTC	CASSGAAAYEQYF
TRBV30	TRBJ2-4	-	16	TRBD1	TGTGCCTGGAGGAGCGGGACAGGGGGCGCGGTCAACATTCAGTACTTC	CAWRSGTGGAVNIQYF
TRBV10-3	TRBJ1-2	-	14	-	TGTGCCATTCTGCGGGTAGGGCTCGACTATGGCTACACCTTC	CAILRVGLDYGYTF
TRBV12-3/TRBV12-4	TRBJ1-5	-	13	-	TGTGCCAGCAGTTTAGGCAGGGATGGGGCCCAGCATTTT	CASSLGRDGAQHF
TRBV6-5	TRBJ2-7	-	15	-	TGTGCCAGCAGTTACTCGAAGGGGAGTCCCTACGAGCAGTACTTC	CASSYSKGSPYEQYF
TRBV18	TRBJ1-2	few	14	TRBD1	TGTGCCAGCTCTCAGGACACAGGGGGTTATGGCTACACCTTC	CASSQDTGGYGYTF
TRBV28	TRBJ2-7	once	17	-	TGTGCCAGCAGTTACCCGGGGCTCGATTTAAACTCCTACGAGCAGTACTTC	CASSYPGLDLNSYEQYF
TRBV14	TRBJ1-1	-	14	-	TGTGCCAGCAGCCCTTTAGGATGGGGCACTGAAGCTTTCTTT	CASSPLGWGTEAFF
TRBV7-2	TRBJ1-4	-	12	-	TGTGCCAGCAGCATCCAGGGCGGGGGACTGTTTTTT	CASSIQGGGLFF
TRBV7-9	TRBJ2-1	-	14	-	TGTGCCAGCAGCTTAGCGGTCCTCGGCATTGAGCAGTTCTTC	CASSLAVLGIEQFF
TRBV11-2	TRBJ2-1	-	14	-	TGTGCCAGCAGCTTATGGCATAACTACAATGAGCAGTTCTTC	CASSLWHNYNEQFF
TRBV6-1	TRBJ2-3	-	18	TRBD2	TGTGCCAGCAGTGAAGCGGGACTAGCGGGAGGGCCCGTAGATACGCAGTATTTT	CASSEAGLAGGPVDTQYF
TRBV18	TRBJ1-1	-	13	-	TGTGCCAGCTCACCACCTGCGCAGACTGAAGCTTTCTTT	CASSPPAQTEAFF
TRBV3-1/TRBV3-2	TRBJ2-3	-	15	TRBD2	TGTGCCAGCAGCTTGGGACTAGTCCTTGGAGATACGCAGTATTTT	CASSLGLVLGDTQYF
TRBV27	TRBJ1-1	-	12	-	TGTGCCAGCCGCAACATGAACACTGAAGCTTTCTTT	CASRNMNTEAFF
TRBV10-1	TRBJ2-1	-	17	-	TGCGCCAGCAGCGCAATCCGGGACGGGAGCTCCTACAATGAGCAGTTCTTC	CASSAIRDGSSYNEQFF
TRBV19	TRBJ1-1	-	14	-	TGTGCCAGTAGTCCAACACTTTTGAACACTGAAGCTTTCTTT	CASSPTLLNTEAFF
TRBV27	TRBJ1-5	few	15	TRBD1	TGTGCCAGCAGTCCATACAGGGGCCTCAATCAGCCCCAGCATTTT	CASSPYRGLNQPQHF
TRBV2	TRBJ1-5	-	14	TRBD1	TGTGCCAGCAGTCCGACAGGGATAAATCAGCCCCAGCATTTT	CASSPTGINQPQHF
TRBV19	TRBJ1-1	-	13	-	TGTGCCAGTAGTATCCGCAGGGCCACTGAAGCTTTCTTT	CASSIRRATEAFF
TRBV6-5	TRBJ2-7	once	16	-	TGTGCCAGCAGTTACCAGGGTCCGCAGGGACCCTACGAGCAGTACTTC	CASSYQGPQGPYEQYF
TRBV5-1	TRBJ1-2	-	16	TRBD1	TGCGCCAGCAGCAAACTTGACGGGACAGGGGGCTATGGCTACACCTTC	CASSKLDGTGGYGYTF
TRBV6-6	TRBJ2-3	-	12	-	TGTGCCAGCAGTTACCGACTGGATACGCAGTATTTT	CASSYRLDTQYF
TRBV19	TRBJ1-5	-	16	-	TGTGCCAGTAGTATTTGGGGGGTCGGGGCGGGACAGCCCCAGCATTTT	CASSIWGVGAGQPQHF
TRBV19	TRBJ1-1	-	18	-	TGTGCCAGTAGCAGAGTCGACAGGACCGACCTTATGAACACTGAAGCTTTCTTT	CASSRVDRTDLMNTEAFF
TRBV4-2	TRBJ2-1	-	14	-	TGTGCCAGCAGCGAACCAAAAATTATCGCGGAGCAGTTCTTC	CASSEPKIIAEQFF
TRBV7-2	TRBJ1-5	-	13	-	TGTGCCAGCAGCGTTGGGGTGAATCAGCCCCAGCATTTT	CASSVGVNQPQHF
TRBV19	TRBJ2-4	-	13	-	TGTGCCAGTAGTATGGCAGGTGTGGGAATTCAGTACTTC	CASSMAGVGIQYF
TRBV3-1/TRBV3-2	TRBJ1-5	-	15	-	TGTGCCAGCAGCCAAGGCACACTACCCAATCAGCCCCAGCATTTT	CASSQGTLPNQPQHF
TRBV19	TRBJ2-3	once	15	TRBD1	TGTGCCAGTAGTATGGGGACAGGGGGGTCAGATACGCAGTATTTT	CASSMGTGGSDTQYF
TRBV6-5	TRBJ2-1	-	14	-	TGTGCCAGCAGTTCTTGGCACGGGAGCAATGAGCAGTTCTTC	CASSSWHGSNEQFF
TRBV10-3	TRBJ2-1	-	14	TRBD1	TGTGCCATCGGCCACCGGGACAGGGACGATGAGCAGTTCTTC	CAIGHRDRDDEQFF
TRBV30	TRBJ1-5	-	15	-	TGTGCCTGGAGTGCCTCAGTAGGGTTCAATCAGCCCCAGCATTTT	CAWSASVGFNQPQHF
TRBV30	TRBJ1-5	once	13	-	TGTGCCTGGAGTGTAAGTAGCAATCAGCCCCAGCATTTT	CAWSVSSNQPQHF
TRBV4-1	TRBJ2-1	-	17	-	TGCGCCAGCAGCCAAGCGGCCAGGGTGAGCTCCTACAATGAGCAGTTCTTC	CASSQAARVSSYNEQFF
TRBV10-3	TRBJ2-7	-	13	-	TGTGCCATCAGTGAGTCTACGTTGGACGAGCAGTACTTC	CAISESTLDEQYF
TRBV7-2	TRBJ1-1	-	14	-	TGTGCCAGCAGCAAGGGGCCTAGAAACACTGAAGCTTTCTTT	CASSKGPRNTEAFF
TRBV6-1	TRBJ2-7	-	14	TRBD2	TGTGCCAGCAGTGAAGGGACTAGCGTCTACGAGCAGTACTTC	CASSEGTSVYEQYF
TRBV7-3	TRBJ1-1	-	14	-	TGTGCCAGCAGCTACAGTCCCTTAAACACTGAAGCTTTCTTT	CASSYSPLNTEAFF
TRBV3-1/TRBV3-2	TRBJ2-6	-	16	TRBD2	TGTGCCAGCAGCCCACGGGGGGGTTTTGGGGCCAACGTCCTGACTTTC	CASSPRGGFGANVLTF
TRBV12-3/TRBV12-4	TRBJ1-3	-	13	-	TGTGCCAGCGTGCCCCAAACTGGAAACACCATATATTTT	CASVPQTGNTIYF
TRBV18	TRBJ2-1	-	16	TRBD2	TGTGCCAGCTCACTCACACTAGCGGGAGTAAGAAATGAGCAGTTCTTC	CASSLTLAGVRNEQFF
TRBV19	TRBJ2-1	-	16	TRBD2	TGTGCCAGTAGTATAGATCCTAGCGGGCGTTACAATGAGCAGTTCTTC	CASSIDPSGRYNEQFF